What follows describes a single TCR beta chain. Its binding antigen is unknown. Base-call qualities are not available, and no considerably larger clone is one nucleotide away. The data originate from a study of cytomegalovirus exposure and HLA in healthy donors (dated 2017 in TCRdb). Some background on the complete study: According to an earlier analysis of around 600 of the donors, 150 million to 200 million T cells yielded approximately 120 million unique TCR beta sequences and less than 300 Gb of sequence data. Of the 350 to 400 genotyped donors, approximately 80% fell in the genetic ancestry cluster associated with self-reported Caucasian donors. Approximately 300 gigabases of sequencing data and 80 million or so unique TCR sequences were included in an early release covering around 600 HLA-typed donors. An earlier analysis of 587 of the donors used high-throughput TCR beta sequencing to judge whether each TCR beta V gene segment behaved as functional or pseudogenic. HLA typing included class I and class II loci at four-digit resolution. Rather than using new phenotypic data, the later analysis identified candidate immune exposures from TCR beta sequences and from how often those sequences occurred across donors. Typing coverage differed by locus: A, B, C, DRB1 and DQB1 were typed in about 620-630 donors, DQA1 in roughly 500, DPA1 in nearly 610, and DPB1 in approximately 450. Because of strong linkage in the cohort, roughly five DR-DQ haplotypes were treated as single units for association and clustering. The study aimed to test whether cataloging public T cell receptors could reveal signatures of past pathogen exposure. The T cell repertoires of around 670 subjects were profiled by immunosequencing and related to cytomegalovirus serostatus. Across 398 genotyped donors of the cohort, an average of roughly 230,000 unique TCR beta nucleotide sequences per donor were sequenced, and approximately 17% of those sequences were non-productive. A later analysis re-analyzed previously published TCR beta repertoires from 500 to 700 donors and added high-resolution HLA genotyping to study TCR occurrence patterns. In addition to the first cohort of approximately 670 subjects, a separate validation cohort of 120 different subjects was used. Donor age, sex, ethnicity and CMV serostatus were compiled together with the repertoire data. All discovery cohort repertoires had been generated on a single sequencing platform. A later genetic analysis took genome-wide SNP genotypes for about three fifths of the roughly 670 donors and used that subset as a discovery cohort. High-throughput TCR immunosequencing, statistical association of individual TCRs with disease status, and machine learning were combined to predict cytomegalovirus infection status. Findings and caveats that apply to the study as a whole: A cluster of highly shared sequence variants was judged likely to be a technical artifact of the sequencing pipeline. When HLA alleles, especially DR and DQ, strongly co-occurred, attributing TCR associations to individual alleles was difficult. Most CMV-associated TCR beta chains appeared to be HLA-restricted in a later analysis, and the HLA associations seemed to be driven largely by CMV exposure. Roughly uniform sequencing depth across donors was assumed in presence/absence analyses, although this assumption may not hold. A further reported finding was that TCR beta sequences accurately predicted the HLA-A and HLA-B alleles for most subjects in the first cohort. The classifier was reported to diagnose cytomegalovirus status with high specificity and sensitivity in both the original cohort and the validation cohort. V-gene and J-gene trimming of TCR beta chains was associated with a missense DCLRE1C variant in a later genetic analysis, and the association was replicated in an independent cohort. In a later analysis, several top co-occurrence clusters were reported to appear linked to parvovirus B19, influenza, CMV and Epstein-Barr virus. Because counts were too low, around 17 rarely observed V segments, including chromosome 9 orphons, were left out of the earlier analysis of over 550 of the donors. Correlated functional status among segregating V segments might reflect linkage disequilibrium, but an unknown experimental factor could not be ruled out. Most TCR sequences were seen in very few donors, while some public TCRs were found in many individuals. A later analysis found that TCR association rates varied across HLA loci, with DRB1 alleles showing the most associated TCRs and HLA-C alleles the fewest. Only TCR beta chains were sequenced in this cohort, and the absence of alpha or paired-chain data limited detectable features. In an earlier analysis of about 550 of the donors, most TCR beta V segments were observed in productive rearrangements about 87% or about 30% of the time, broadly matching IMGT annotations. At a false discovery rate of 0.05, a later analysis linked under 20,000 TCR beta sequences to specific HLA alleles. In vitro tests confirmed that three of the cytomegalovirus-associated TCR beta chains recognize cytomegalovirus antigens. Because the 87-base-pair reads could not distinguish some IMGT-functional V segments, including TRBV6-2 and TRBV6-3, those segments were excluded. According to a later genetic analysis, donors in an Asian-associated ancestry cluster had fewer N-insertions in productive TCRs than the approximately 610-donor mean. According to the authors, the approach could potentially be generalized to other disease states and immunological phenotypes. The only immune exposure information available for the cohort was CMV serostatus. Because HLA typing was unavailable for some donors at each locus, only the typed subset was used in association tests. The study gave a list of under 200 TCR beta chains associated with cytomegalovirus. In a later analysis, HLA-associated TCR beta chains showed more clonal expansion and lower generation probabilities than non-associated chains that were equally common.

Measured from the cysteine to the phenylalanine, the CDR3 is 13 residues long. The entry retains the CDR3 DNA only, 39 bases that are in frame from base 1. For CDR1 and CDR2, the germline V gene lists SGHDN and FVKESK. V was cut back by 1 base and J by 4 bases, leaving a gap of 7 bases between them. The cohort was made up of 650 to 700 healthy bone marrow donors. At the time of sampling, all cohort members were nominally healthy, though unrecorded immune exposures were likely present. The donor was CMV seronegative and was included in the group of about 400 seronegative cohort members. Each donor provided a peripheral blood sample, and peripheral blood mononuclear cells were used for TCR beta sequencing. Genomic DNA extraction from the blood cell samples was performed with the Qiagen DNeasy Blood Extraction Kit. Libraries were constructed by the immunoSEQ multiplex PCR assay. For the multiplex PCR, a mixture combining 60 forward primers for TCR Vbeta segments and 13 reverse primers for TCR Jbeta segments was used. The CDR3 region of rearranged TCR beta genes was amplified from genomic DNA by a multiplex PCR assay. On the Illumina HiSeq System, the amplified TCR beta libraries were sequenced as 87-base-pair reads. In the source study's methods: A later analysis counted tens of millions of unique TCR beta chains across the roughly 700 repertoires, and approximately 11 million of these chains were shared by at least two donors. A nearest-neighbor algorithm error-corrected the raw reads and collapsed the reads into unique sequences, merging closely related sequences to remove PCR and sequencing errors. CDR3 sequences were aligned to IMGT reference sequences to assign V, D and J gene segments. For a sequence to be retained, a match of at least six nucleotides to both a V gene segment and a J gene segment was required. Rearrangements were called productive when the CDR3 lacked stop codons and stayed in frame with V and J; all others were non-productive. Following IMGT convention, CDR3 was defined as the stretch from the second conserved V-encoded cysteine up to the conserved J-encoded phenylalanine. The earlier analysis of about 530 of the donors excluded any sequence lacking an unambiguous match to a single V gene segment. An earlier analysis of under 750 of the donors called V segments functional above 56.7% productive rearrangements and segregating when the between-donor standard deviation exceeded 5%. A statistical classification framework was built for diagnosing cytomegalovirus status from the catalog of TCR beta chain sequences. V and J gene assignment, in a later analysis, came from comparing TCR nucleotide sequences with IMGT/GENE-DB human TR gene sequences. A later analysis assigned CDR3 sequences and most-parsimonious VDJ recombination scenarios with the TCRdist pipeline. In a later analysis, each TCR beta chain was defined by its CDR3 amino acid sequence together with its V-gene family, and reads lacking a unique V-gene family were excluded. To address suspected cross-contamination and a sequencing artifact, a later analysis removed around 590 highly shared, low-generation-probability nucleotide sequences. In a later analysis, a clonal expansion index for each public chain was calculated from normalized within-repertoire ranks of inferred template counts. A later analysis computed generation probabilities with a VDJ recombination model fitted to out-of-frame rearrangements, and checked the results against IGoR. In a later analysis, hypergeometric tests were used to score TCR-TCR, TCR-HLA and TCR-CMV co-occurrence, with a repertoire-size bias correction applied to TCR pairs. False discovery rates were estimated in a later analysis by permuting HLA or CMV assignments 20 times. In a later analysis, co-occurring TCRs were grouped using DBSCAN, and TCRdist sequence similarity was added for clustering within HLA-allele-positive subsets. Repertoires with fewer than 30,000 or more than 120,000 public chains were left out of co-occurrence clustering, as were five repertoires with anomalous nucleotide sharing. TCRdb carries this immuneACCESS record with in-frame sequences only. Its versions omit some clonotypes, under half of them owing to an unresolved V gene in the studies checked, with the rest unexplained. That table is the source of V, J and clone size, and D and trimming were worked out from the DNA. Recorded for this sample are around 220,000 clones; around 85% of them occurred a single time. The ten top clones hold 0.22% of the sample.

Sequences were obtained from PBMCs. The chain couples TRBV14 to TRBJ1-2; no confident D gene assignment can be made. The source of this sequence is a girl aged 2-9 years in good health and CMV-seronegative. The base sequence is TGTGCCAGCAGCCAAGTACTGAGCTATGGCTACACCTTC. It is translated as CASSQVLSYGYTF.